The source of this T cell receptor beta chain is a study of blood T cell repertoires in COVID-19. Losses at the gene ends were 2 bases for V and 10 bases for J; bases not matched to a gene: 3. The CDR3 is 14 amino acids. The germline gives CDR1 ENHRY, CDR2 SYGVKD. Per the study methods: The assay estimated nucleated cells by amplifying reference gene primers. TCRdb's copy holds only in-frame clones and misses some; the assay was immunoSEQ multiplex PCR. V, J and clone size were drawn from that table, and D and trimming were deduced from the DNA. Among roughly 130,000 clones listed, approximately 84% were seen once. This clone has just a few counts.

The clonotype originates from a woman aged 60 to 75 with acute or convalescent COVID-19. Specimen: peripheral blood. V gene TRBV10-3 combines with J gene TRBJ1-6; 9 nucleotides agree with TRBD1. DNA of the CDR3: TGTGCCATCAGTGAGAGGGACAGGGAGTCACCCCTCCACTTT. Protein: CAISERDRESPLHF.